This T cell receptor (beta chain) was recorded in a study of T cell repertoires in ileal Crohn's disease. Study details: Surgery for a complication: stricturing in around 60%, penetrating in about 40%.

The CDR3 runs 14 residues. Germline CDR1 is MNHNY and CDR2 is SVGAGI (reference sequence). Sequencing was performed with immunoSEQ multiplex PCR; in TCRdb, only in-frame clones are kept and a portion is missing. The sample includes approximately 27,000 clones, 80% of them seen just once. Sequenced sample: ileal tissue. This clonotype was obtained from an adult with Crohn's disease. This chain uses TRBV6-6 with TRBJ2-5, with 7 nucleotides matching TRBD2. TRBJ2-7 explains the end of the DNA better; the J call may be wrong. The CDR3 is CASSETSSGYEQYF. In nucleotides, the CDR3 is TGTGCCAGCAGTGAGACTAGCTCAGGCTACGAGCAGTACTTC.